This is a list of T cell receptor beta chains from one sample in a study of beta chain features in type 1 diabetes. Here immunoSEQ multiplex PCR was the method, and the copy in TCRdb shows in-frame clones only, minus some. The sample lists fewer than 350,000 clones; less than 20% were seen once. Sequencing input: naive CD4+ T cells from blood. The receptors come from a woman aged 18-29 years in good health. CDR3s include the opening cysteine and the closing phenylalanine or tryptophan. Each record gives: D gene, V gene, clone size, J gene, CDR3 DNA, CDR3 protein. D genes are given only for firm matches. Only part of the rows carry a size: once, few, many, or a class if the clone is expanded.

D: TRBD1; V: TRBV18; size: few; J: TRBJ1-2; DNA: TGTGCCAGCTCACCACAGGGACAGCGGCCAGAGGGGACCTTC; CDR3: CASSPQGQRPEGTF
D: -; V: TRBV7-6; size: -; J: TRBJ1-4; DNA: TGTGCCAGCAGCTTAGCTAGCGGGAAACTGTTTTTT; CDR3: CASSLASGKLFF
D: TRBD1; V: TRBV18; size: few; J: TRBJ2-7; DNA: TGTGCCAGCTCACTGAACAGGGGAGTATACGAGCAGTACTTC; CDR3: CASSLNRGVYEQYF
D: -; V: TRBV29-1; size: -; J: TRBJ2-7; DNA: TGCAGCGTTTCCCAGGGATACGAGCAGTACTTC; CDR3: CSVSQGYEQYF
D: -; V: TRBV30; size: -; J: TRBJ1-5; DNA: TGTGCCTGGGCAGGGGCCGGTCAGCCCCAGCATTTT; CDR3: CAWAGAGQPQHF
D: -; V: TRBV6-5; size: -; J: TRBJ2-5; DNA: TGTGCCAGCAGTCCCCTGAGGAGGAGAGGAGAGACCCAGTACTTC; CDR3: CASSPLRRRGETQYF
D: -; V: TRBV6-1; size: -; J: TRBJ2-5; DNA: TGTGCCGTCTCTACCCCGGTGGAGACCCAGTACTTC; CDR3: CAVSTPVETQYF
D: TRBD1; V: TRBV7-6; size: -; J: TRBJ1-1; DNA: TGTGCCAGCAGCTCGCAGGGGGTAAACACTGAAGCTTTCTTT; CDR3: CASSSQGVNTEAFF
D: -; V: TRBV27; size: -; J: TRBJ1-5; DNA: TGTGCCAGCAGTTTGTCCAGACTCCATCAGCCCCAGCATTTT; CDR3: CASSLSRLHQPQHF
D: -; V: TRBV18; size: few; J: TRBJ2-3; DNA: TGTGCCAGCTCACCACGGACAGACTCAGATACGCAGTATTTT; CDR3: CASSPRTDSDTQYF
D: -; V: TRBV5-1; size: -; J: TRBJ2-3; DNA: TGCGCCAGCAGCTTGGGCAGAGCGAGCACAGATACGCAGTATTTT; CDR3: CASSLGRASTDTQYF
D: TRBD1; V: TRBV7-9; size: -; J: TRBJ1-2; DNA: TGTGCCAGCTCCAAGGTGGGACAGGTCCTTCGGCTCTTC; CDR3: CASSKVGQVLRLF
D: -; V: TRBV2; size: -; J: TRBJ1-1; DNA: TGTGCCAGCAGTGGTGGGAACCGGGGGACTGAAGCTTTCTTT; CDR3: CASSGGNRGTEAFF
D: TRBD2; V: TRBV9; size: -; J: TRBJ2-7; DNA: TGTGCCAGCAGCGTGGATCTAGCGGTGGGGGGGGAGCAGTACTTC; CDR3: CASSVDLAVGGEQYF
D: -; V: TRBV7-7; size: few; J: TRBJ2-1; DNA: TGTGCTAGCAGCCCTTCGGGTTGGGCCGGAGGTGAGCAGTTCTTC; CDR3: CASSPSGWAGGEQFF
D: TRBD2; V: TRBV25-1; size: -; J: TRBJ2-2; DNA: TGTGCCAGCAGTGACCCTGGGAGGGGATGGGAGGAGCTGTTTTTT; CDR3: CASSDPGRGWEELFF
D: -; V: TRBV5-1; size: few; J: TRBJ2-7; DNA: TGCGCCAGCAGCTTTACACAGGGAATTTCCTACGAGCAGTACTTC; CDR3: CASSFTQGISYEQYF
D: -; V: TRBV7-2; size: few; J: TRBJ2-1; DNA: TGTGCCAGCACCGAGTACAATGAGCAGTTCTTC; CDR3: CASTEYNEQFF
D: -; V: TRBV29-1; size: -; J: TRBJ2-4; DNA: TGCAGCGTGGGCCGTGAAGGGGGCATTCAGTACTTC; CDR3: CSVGREGGIQYF
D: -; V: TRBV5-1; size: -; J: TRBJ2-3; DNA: TGCGCCAGCAGCTTGGCCGCCGGTACGCAGTATTTT; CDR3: CASSLAAGTQYF
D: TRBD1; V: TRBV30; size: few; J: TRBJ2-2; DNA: TGTGCCTGGAGCCGTGGGACAGCAACCGGGGAGCTGTTTTTT; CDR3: CAWSRGTATGELFF
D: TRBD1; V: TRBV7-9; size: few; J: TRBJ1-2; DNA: TGTGCCAGCAGCTTCGACAGGGGGCTTGGCTACACCTTC; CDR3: CASSFDRGLGYTF
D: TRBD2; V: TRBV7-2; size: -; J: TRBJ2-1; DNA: TGTGCCAGCAGCCCCGGACTAGCGGGGGGACGGACGAATGAGCAGTTCTTC; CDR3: CASSPGLAGGRTNEQFF
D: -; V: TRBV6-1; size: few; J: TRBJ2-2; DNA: TGTGCCAGCAGAAATGATAAGGGGTTTGCCGGGGAGCTGTTTTTT; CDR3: CASRNDKGFAGELFF
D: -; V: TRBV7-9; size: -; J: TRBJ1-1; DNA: TGTGCCAGCAGCTTAAATCAAATGAACACTGAAGCTTTCTTT; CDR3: CASSLNQMNTEAFF
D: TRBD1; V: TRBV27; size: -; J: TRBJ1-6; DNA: TGTGCCAGCAGTTCCCGACAGGGGGCTGATAATTCACCCCTCCACTTT; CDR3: CASSSRQGADNSPLHF
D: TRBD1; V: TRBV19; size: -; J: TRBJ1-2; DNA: TGTGCCAGTACCCCGACAGGGAGCGTAAGAGGCTACACCTTC; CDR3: CASTPTGSVRGYTF
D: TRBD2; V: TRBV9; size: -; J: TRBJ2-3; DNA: TGTGCCAGCAGCGCCTCCTTCACTAGCGGACGTATAGATACGCAGTATTTT; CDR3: CASSASFTSGRIDTQYF
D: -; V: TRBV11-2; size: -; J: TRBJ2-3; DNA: TGTGCCAGCAGCTCACTAGCCCGGGGAGCAGCTAGCACAGATACGCAGTATTTT; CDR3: CASSSLARGAASTDTQYF
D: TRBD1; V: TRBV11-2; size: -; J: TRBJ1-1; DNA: TGTGCCAGCAGCTCACTGACAGGGCGACGACCAAACATGAACACTGAAGCTTTCTTT; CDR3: CASSSLTGRRPNMNTEAFF
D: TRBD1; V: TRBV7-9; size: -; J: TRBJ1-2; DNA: TGTGCCAGCAGCTTCGCCCCGACAGGGACATATGGCTACACCTTC; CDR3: CASSFAPTGTYGYTF
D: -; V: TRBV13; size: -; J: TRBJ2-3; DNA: TGTGCCAGCAGCTTAATGGGACTGTTCACAGATACGCAGTATTTT; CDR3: CASSLMGLFTDTQYF
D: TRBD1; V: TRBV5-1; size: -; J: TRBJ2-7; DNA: TGCGCCAGCAGCTTGGCCCTACAGGGGCACGAGCAGTACTTC; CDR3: CASSLALQGHEQYF
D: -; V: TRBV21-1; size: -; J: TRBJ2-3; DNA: TGTGCCAGCGAAAAAAAGGGAGGGGGGACCGATGACGATACGCTTCCGCAGTATTTT; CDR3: CASEKKGGGTDDDTLPQYF
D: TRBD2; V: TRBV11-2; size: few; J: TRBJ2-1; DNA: TGTGCCAGCAGCTTACGACTAGCGGGAGTAGGTGAGCAGTTCTTC; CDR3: CASSLRLAGVGEQFF
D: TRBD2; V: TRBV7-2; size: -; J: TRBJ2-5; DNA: TGTGCCAGCAGCTTAGACGATCTAGCGGGGCAAGAGACCCAGTACTTC; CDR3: CASSLDDLAGQETQYF
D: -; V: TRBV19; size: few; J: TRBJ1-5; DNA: TGTGCCAGTAGTATACGGCAGGGGCCGTTTCATCAGCCCCAGCATTTT; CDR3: CASSIRQGPFHQPQHF
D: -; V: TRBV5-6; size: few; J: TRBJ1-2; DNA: TGTGCCAGCAGCTTGGGGGATCGGGGGGCTGGCTACACCTTC; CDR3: CASSLGDRGAGYTF
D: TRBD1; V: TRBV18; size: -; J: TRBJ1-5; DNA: TGTGCCAGCTCCCGTACAGGGGGTGGCAATCAGCCCCAGCATTTT; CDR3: CASSRTGGGNQPQHF
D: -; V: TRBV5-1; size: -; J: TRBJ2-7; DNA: TGCGCCAGCAGCGCGAGTAATGCCTACGAGCAGTACTTC; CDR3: CASSASNAYEQYF
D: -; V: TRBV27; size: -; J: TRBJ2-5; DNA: TGTGCCAGCAGACAGGGCAATGGGGAGACCCAGTACTTC; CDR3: CASRQGNGETQYF
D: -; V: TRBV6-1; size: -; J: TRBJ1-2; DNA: TGTGCCAGCAGTGAAATGAGTTTATCTAACTATGGCTACACCTTC; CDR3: CASSEMSLSNYGYTF
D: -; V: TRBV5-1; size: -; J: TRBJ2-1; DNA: TGCGCCAGCAGCCCCCCGGACAGTAGAACCTACAATGAGCAGTTCTTC; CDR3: CASSPPDSRTYNEQFF
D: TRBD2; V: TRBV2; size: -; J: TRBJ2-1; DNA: TGTGCCAGCAGTGAAGTTGCGGGAGGGTACAATGAGCAGTTCTTC; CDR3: CASSEVAGGYNEQFF
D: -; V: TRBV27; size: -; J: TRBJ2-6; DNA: TGTGCCAGCAGTTTCCGGGGAACCTACTCTGGGGCCAACGTCCTGACTTTC; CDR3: CASSFRGTYSGANVLTF
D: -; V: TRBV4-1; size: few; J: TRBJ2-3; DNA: TGCGCCAGCAGCCAAGTAGTGGTTACAGATACGCAGTATTTT; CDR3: CASSQVVVTDTQYF
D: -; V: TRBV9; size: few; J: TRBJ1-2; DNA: TGTGCCAGCAGCGTAGAAATCGGGAACTATGGCTACACCTTC; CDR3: CASSVEIGNYGYTF
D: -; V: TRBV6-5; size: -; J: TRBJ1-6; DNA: TGTGCCAGCAGTTACAGTCAGGGTTATAATTCACCCCTCCACTTT; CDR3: CASSYSQGYNSPLHF
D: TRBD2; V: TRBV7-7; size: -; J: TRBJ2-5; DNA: TGTGCTAGCAGCTTCGGACTAGCGGGGACACAAGAGACCCAGTACTTC; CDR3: CASSFGLAGTQETQYF
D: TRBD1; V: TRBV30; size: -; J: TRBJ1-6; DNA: TGTGCCTGCCCTAGCCCCGGGACAGTCAATTCACCCCTCCACTTT; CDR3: CACPSPGTVNSPLHF
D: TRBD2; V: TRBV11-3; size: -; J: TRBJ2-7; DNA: TGTGCCAGCAGCCCCAGGACTAGCGGCTCCTACGAGCAGTACTTC; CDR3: CASSPRTSGSYEQYF
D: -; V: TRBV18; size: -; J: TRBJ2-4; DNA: TGTGCCAGCTCACCGGGCAGAGCCAAAAACATTCAGTACTTC; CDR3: CASSPGRAKNIQYF
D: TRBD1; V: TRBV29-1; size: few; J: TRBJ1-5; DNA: TGCAGCGTTGAACCGGGACAGGGGCTGCCCCAGCATTTT; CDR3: CSVEPGQGLPQHF
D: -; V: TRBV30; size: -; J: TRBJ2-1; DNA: TGTGCCTGGAACCGTGGCGGCAATGAGCAGTTCTTC; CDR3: CAWNRGGNEQFF
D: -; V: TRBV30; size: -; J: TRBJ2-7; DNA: TGTGCCTGGACCCAGGGACAGTGGGGGGATTCCTACGAGCAGTACTTC; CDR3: CAWTQGQWGDSYEQYF